The entry below gives a single TCR beta chain sequence along with its context. The target antigen is unknown. This sample stems from a study of untreated major depressive disorder. Germline assignment: CDR1 MNHEY and CDR2 SVGAGI. Trimming cost V 10 bases and J 7 bases; bases outside gene matches: 11. The CDR3 has 13 amino acids. Typically approximately 95% of enriched cells were CD4+. General study points: Depressed patients' CD4+ T cells carried increased TRBV05-01 (Vbeta 5.1) usage versus control CD4+ T cells. Sequencing showed nonsignificant TRBV25-01 and TRBV02-01 differences matching flow cytometry.

Produced via immunoSEQ multiplex PCR; TCRdb's table is partial and in-frame only. The sample has 10,000 to 15,000 clones; 90% to 95% are singletons. This clonotype was sampled from a woman in her 30s with major depressive disorder. This chain links TRBV6-5 with TRBJ1-1, with 8 bases aligning to TRBD1. The sample consisted of CD4+ T cells from PBMCs. CDR3 nucleotides: TGTGCCACCCAGATTAACAGGGGGGGTGAAGCTTTCTTT. This translates into CATQINRGGEAFF.